The 9 T cell receptor beta chains given below trace back to one sample, sequenced in a study of long-term antiretroviral therapy in people with HIV. Runs used v3.0 of the immunoSEQ assay and were done at survey level. Sequenced by immunoSEQ multiplex PCR; TCRdb stores in-frame clones only, minus some. Among approximately 24,000 clones, under 90% were seen once, and the ten largest hold 16%. The starting material was unsorted PBMCs, obtained at the start of antiretroviral therapy, before treatment. The receptors here all came from a young woman with HIV.

V is TRBV10-2 and J is TRBJ1-4, with D unresolved. The length of the CDR3 is 18 residues. CDR1 and CDR2 (germline): WSHSY, SAAADI. The V end was cut by 0 bases, the J end by 0 bases, with 14 bases between. This chain's CDR3 is CASSESLEQPPTNEKLFF. In nucleotides, the CDR3 is TGCGCCAGCAGTGAGTCTCTGGAACAGCCACCAACTAATGAAAAACTGTTTTTT.

The chain carries TRBV6-6 and TRBJ1-4; maybe TRBD1 (6 bases). CDR3 length equals 13 residues. Germline V gene sequence: CDR1 MNHNY, CDR2 SVGAGI (reference sequence). V shed 5 bases and J shed 3 bases, with 7 bases lying between them. The CDR3 sequence: CASSRGSNEKLFF. The CDR3 DNA reads as TGTGCCAGCAGTAGGGGGTCTAATGAAAAACTGTTTTTT.

The rearrangement links TRBV5-1 to TRBJ2-7; 7 bases map to TRBD1. Looked up from germline, CDR1 is SGHRS and CDR2 is YFSETQ. The J segment lost 7 bases and the V segment lost 2 bases, leaving 9 bases of the junction unmatched. This CDR3 has 14 amino acids. In nucleotides, the CDR3 is TGCGCCAGCAGCTTCGGGGACAGCCTCAGAGAGCAGTACTTC. Protein: CASSFGDSLREQYF.

The chain uses TRBV5-1 and TRBJ1-1; 7 bases are shared with TRBD1. The CDR3 runs to 14 residues. The V and J ends lost 3 bases and 9 bases, in that order; junction bases with no gene match: 11. Germline lookup yields CDR1 SGHRS and CDR2 YFSETQ. The CDR3 nucleotides read TGCGCCAGCAGCTCACAAACACAGGGGCAACAAGCTTTCTTT. As protein: CASSSQTQGQQAFF. The full variable domain, in which reference TRBV5-1 and TRBJ1-1 provide the parts outside the CDR3, is KAGVTQTPRYLIKTRGQQVTLSCSPISGHRSVSWYQQTPGQGLQFLFEYFSETQRNKGNFPGRFSGRQFSNSRSEMNVSTLELGDSALYLCASSSQTQGQQAFFGQGTRLTVV.

The V gene is TRBV15, the J gene TRBJ1-2; 7 bases line up with TRBD1. The CDR3 is 13 amino acids. The V segment lost 2 bases and the J segment 6 bases; nucleotides outside the gene matches: 3. Germline-derived CDR1 and CDR2 are LNHNV and YYDKDF (reference sequence). The chain's CDR3 is CATSRSRGDGYTF. The CDR3 DNA sequence: TGTGCCACCAGCAGAAGCAGGGGGGATGGCTACACCTTC.

The chain carries TRBV19 and TRBJ1-5, with 9 bases that match TRBD1. Looked up from germline, CDR1 is LNHDA and CDR2 is SQIVND (reference sequence). The V and J ends lost 5 bases and 9 bases, in that order; junction bases with no gene match: 8. The CDR3 totals 14 residues. DNA for the CDR3: TGTGCCAGTAGTCCTCAGACAGGGGGTCTGCCCCAGCATTTT. It is translated as CASSPQTGGLPQHF.

This chain connects TRBV7-9 to TRBJ2-1; D possibly matches TRBD1 or TRBD2 (5 bases each). The CDR3 contains 16 residues. The V gene's germline CDR1 is SEHNR and CDR2 FQNEAQ (reference sequence). Trimming pared 5 bases from V and 4 bases from J, leaving 18 bases between. The chain's CDR3 is CASSPQNGDGYNEQFF. The CDR3 coding sequence is TGTGCCAGCAGCCCCCAAAATGGGGACGGATACAATGAGCAGTTCTTC.

V usage is TRBV2 and J usage is TRBJ1-2, with D maybe TRBD1 (6 bases). V was clipped by 7 bases and J by 4 bases, with 13 bases between them. The germline gives CDR1 SNHLY, CDR2 FYNNEI. The CDR3 is 13 residues long. The CDR3 DNA is TGTGCCAGCAACCTACAGGGTCCCTATGGCTACACCTTC. Its translation: CASNLQGPYGYTF.

The gene calls are TRBV4-2 and TRBJ2-3, with D possibly TRBD1 on 5 matching bases. CDR1 is LGHNA, CDR2 YNFKEQ, per germline. Trimming removed 6 bases at V and 0 bases at J, with 16 bases between. This CDR3 is 16 amino acids long. The CDR3 sequence: CASRPVGHGSTDTQYF. DNA of the CDR3: TGTGCCAGCAGGCCCGTCGGACATGGGAGCACAGATACGCAGTATTTT.